This T cell receptor beta chain was sequenced in a study of T cells after yellow fever vaccination. Overall study: Some fractions had low cell numbers, and these were prepared with SMART-Seq v4 Ultra Low Input.

Study observations and caveats: Once the booster was given, most primary-vaccination clones reappeared, at about 95% for CD4 and more than 85% for CD8.

Trimming took 2 bases from V and 3 from J, leaving 11 bases between them. This CDR3 is built from 15 residues. The germline V gene has CDR1 MDHEN and CDR2 SYDVKM. There are many counts of this clonotype. Its matching antigen is unknown. A single record per CDR3 protein comes from TCRdb applying MiXCR to the 5' RACE reads. The data hold approximately 120,000 distinct CDR3 sequences, with 6.5% to 8% observed a single time. The receptor comes from a man aged 18 to 29 who received the YFV17D yellow fever vaccine. This chain joins TRBV28 and TRBJ2-4, with D perhaps matching TRBD1 or TRBD2 (5 bases each). Material: CD4+ T cells sorted from PBMCs, obtained 9 to 10 days after the first yellow fever vaccination. This CDR3 is CASSLRDRFKNIQYF. As DNA, the CDR3 is TGTGCCAGCAGTTTACGGGACCGCTTCAAAAACATTCAGTACTTC.